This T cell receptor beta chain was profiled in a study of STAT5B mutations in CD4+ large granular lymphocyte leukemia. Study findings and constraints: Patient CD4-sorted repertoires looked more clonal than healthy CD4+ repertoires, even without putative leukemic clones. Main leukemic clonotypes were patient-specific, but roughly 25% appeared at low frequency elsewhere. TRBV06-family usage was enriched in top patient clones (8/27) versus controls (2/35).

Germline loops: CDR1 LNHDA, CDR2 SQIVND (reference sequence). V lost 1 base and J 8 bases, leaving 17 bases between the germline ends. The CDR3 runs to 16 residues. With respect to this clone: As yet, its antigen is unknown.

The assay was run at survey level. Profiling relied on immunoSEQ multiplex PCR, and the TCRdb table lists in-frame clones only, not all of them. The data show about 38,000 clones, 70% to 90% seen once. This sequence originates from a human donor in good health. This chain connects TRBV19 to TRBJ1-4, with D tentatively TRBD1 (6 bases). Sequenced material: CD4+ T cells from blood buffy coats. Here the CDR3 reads CASSIGVAGGAEKLFF. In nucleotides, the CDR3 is TGTGCCAGTAGTATAGGGGTCGCGGGGGGCGCAGAAAAACTGTTTTTT. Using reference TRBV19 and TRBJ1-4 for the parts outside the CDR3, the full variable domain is DGGITQSPKYLFRKEGQNVTLSCEQNLNHDAMYWYRQDPGQGLRLIYYSQIVNDFQKGDIAEGYSVSREKKESFPLTVTSAQKNPTAFYLCASSIGVAGGAEKLFFGSGTQLSVL.